This is a list of T cell receptor beta chains from one sample in a study of blood T cell repertoires in COVID-19. TCRdb's copy holds only in-frame clones and misses some; the assay was immunoSEQ multiplex PCR. Of about 270,000 clones listed, about nine tenths were seen once; the top ten hold 1.6%. Material: peripheral blood. These receptors came from a woman aged 60-75 years who had recovered from COVID-19. Both conserved end residues are trimmed from each CDR3. Fields, in order: V gene, CDR3 protein.

TRBV9,ASSVDPGTGANSPLH
TRBV19,ASRPGLGSPLH
TRBV5-6,ASSSDRGMTSYGYT
TRBV6-5,AGGQPAYNSPLH
TRBV19,ASSVQGAYTGANVLT
TRBV3-1/TRBV3-2,ASSLQWPSYEQY
TRBV4-3,ASSHLPPGQGKETQY
TRBV27,ASSSGQSYEQY
TRBV7-3,ASSPEEAFTGELF
TRBV5-1,ASTPALAGETQY
TRBV28,ASSLPRASGPYNEQF
TRBV6-1,ASSEGAGEQY
TRBV6-5,ASTSFGQGNTEAF
TRBV7-9,ASSPNRTGAYEQY
TRBV2,ASKAHLTDSGANVLT
TRBV9,ASSFRTSGDTGELF
TRBV5-1,ASSLGDIKEKLF
TRBV3-1/TRBV3-2,ASSQEYPRQGWISPLH
TRBV5-1,ASSTLGTRSYNEQF
TRBV12-5,ASGLGAGAHQETQY
TRBV27,ASSLQGTVYNEQF
TRBV23-1,ASSQSRDSDYNSPLH
TRBV5-1,ASSFSQGREKLF
TRBV15,ATSQGIGKNIQY
TRBV5-1,ASTLGGGSTDTQY
TRBV5-5,ASLGGRNTGELF
TRBV14,ASSRRLLLAGAPTDTQY
TRBV6-6,ASRERREGEAF
TRBV7-2,ASSFQGKGYT
TRBV7-2,ASSAYRGYGYT
TRBV5-1,ASSWTDLYSPLH
TRBV18,ASSPDSPGRNSPLH
TRBV6-5,ASSYSFRGGFYEQY
TRBV28,ASSLSASGGGNIQY
TRBV14,ASSRLRGQPVSKQY
TRBV9,ASSVAQGRQETQY
TRBV5-4,ASSSTSGGTDTQY
TRBV6-5,ASSSTLAGARNEQF
TRBV11-2,ASSPIRVLNTEAF
TRBV7-9,ASSRLDRLNTEAF
TRBV6-7,ASSSAGTAYEQF
TRBV6-5,ASSWTGARQAF
TRBV21-1,ASSRGFGGARGNTIY
TRBV2,ASSERMEDEQF
TRBV5-1,ASSLERETYEQY
TRBV5-6,ASSWRMDRGLARTEAF
TRBV5-6,ASSFRDYGYT